This TCR beta chain was recovered during a study of CD8 T cells in ankylosing spondylitis (dated by TCRdb to about 2017). Background on the whole study: The study profiled T cell receptor beta repertoires in healthy donors and ankylosing spondylitis patients to find disease-linked TCR variants. Samples of peripheral blood were taken, and for ankylosing spondylitis patients, synovial fluid was collected as well. In total, the full study cohort was made up of about 110 healthy donors and approximately 27 ankylosing spondylitis patients.

The sample was run on an Illumina HiSeq 2500. TCR beta libraries were prepared by quantitative 5'-RACE with molecular barcodes. Turning to the authors' computational methods: Disease-linked TCR variants were identified with a new computational method built on a probabilistic model of VDJ rearrangement. TCRdb passed the public sequencing reads through fastp at Q25 and MiXCR, retaining productive beta sequences. A single entry per CDR3 protein holds the most common genes and DNA from its merged rows. TCRdb, rather than the study authors, made the V and J calls. This sample holds some 270,000 distinct CDR3 sequences; roughly 32% were observed only once. The biggest ten clones account for roughly 4.2% of the sample. Comment on this clonotype: Its cognate antigen has yet to be identified. Nothing much larger sits one base from this clone, and base qualities are not available.

Study-wide conclusions, independent of this receptor: The disease-linked clones had a CD8+ phenotype and were found at relatively low frequencies in peripheral blood. Blood from ankylosing spondylitis patients appeared to be characterized by a TCR beta motif composed of about 8 highly homologous amino acid variants. Some motif variants were previously reported in synovial fluid and blood of reactive arthritis patients, suggesting common disease-initiation mechanisms. According to the report, matched synovial fluid samples from ankylosing spondylitis patients were significantly enriched for the disease-linked clones.

Via the germline V gene (reference sequence), CDR1 is DFQATT and CDR2 SNEGSKA. Counted from cysteine to phenylalanine, this CDR3 has 15 amino acids. Only the CDR3 part of the read is kept: 45 bases, read in frame from the first base. The trim is 5 bases for V and 0 bases for J, with a gap of 14 bases between the germline ends. Sequenced sample: blood, either unsorted or a sorted T cell fraction (not recorded which). This sequence uses TRBV20-1 and TRBJ2-1; a tentative D match to TRBD2 spans 6 bases. This receptor was identified in a male donor with ankylosing spondylitis or in good health (not recorded which). The DNA reads TGCAGTGCTTTGGACTACCTGAGCTCCTACAATGAGCAGTTCTTC. Translation gives CSALDYLSSYNEQFF.